Listed below are T cell receptor beta chains from one sample, sequenced in a study of regulatory T cells in long-lasting Graves disease. TCRdb reanalysed the multiplex PCR reads using MiXCR and keeps one entry per CDR3 protein. This sample carries about 400,000 distinct CDR3 sequences, 15% of them seen once, and the ten largest clones take over 7%. These data also featured in a second study, about T cells in Graves' hyperthyroidism and ophthalmopathy.

Source: peripheral blood mononuclear cells (PBMCs), taken at new diagnosis, from a patient treated with antithyroid drugs. The receptor set was obtained from a woman aged 40 to 50 with Graves disease. CDR3s include the opening cysteine and the closing phenylalanine or tryptophan. D genes are given only for firm matches. Part of the rows lack a size; the others show once, few, many or a class for expanded clones.

V,D,J,size,CDR3,DNA
TRBV14,-,TRBJ1-1,-,CASSPLGRLEAFF,TGTGCCAGCAGCCCCCTAGGACGGCTAGAAGCTTTCTTT
TRBV2,-,TRBJ2-5,many,CASSGIGRPGTQYF,TGTGCCAGCAGTGGAATCGGCCGCCCGGGGACCCAGTACTTC
TRBV11-2,-,TRBJ1-2,-,CASSLTTPRQSYTF,TGTGCCAGCAGCCTCACAACACCTAGGCAGAGCTACACCTTC
TRBV7-2,TRBD1,TRBJ2-5,many,CASSTRRGGPETQYF,TGTGCCAGCAGCACCCGGAGAGGGGGCCCAGAGACCCAGTACTTC
TRBV28,-,TRBJ2-3,many,CASARWWLPQRGAERTDTQYF,TGTGCCAGCGCCCGGTGGTGGTTACCACAGAGGGGGGCGGAGCGCACAGATACGCAGTATTTT
TRBV13,-,TRBJ2-2,-,CASSPITGELFF,TGTGCCAGCAGCCCGATCACCGGGGAGCTGTTTTTT
TRBV20-1,-,TRBJ2-7,-,CSASRGRPEEQYF,TGCAGTGCTAGTAGAGGGAGACCAGAGGAGCAGTACTTC
TRBV3-1,TRBD2,TRBJ2-5,many,CASSLGTSGLGTQYF,TGTGCCAGCAGCCTCGGGACTAGCGGACTAGGGACCCAGTACTTC
TRBV7-9,TRBD1,TRBJ2-1,-,CASSPRGDRNYNEQFF,TGTGCCAGCAGCCCCCGCGGGGACAGGAACTACAATGAGCAGTTCTTC
TRBV12-3/TRBV12-4,-,TRBJ1-6,many,CASSAGAYNSPLHF,TGTGCCAGCAGCGCGGGGGCTTATAATTCACCCCTCCACTTT
TRBV20-1,TRBD2,TRBJ2-1,many,CSADLAGEEQFF,TGCAGTGCAGATCTAGCGGGAGAGGAGCAGTTCTTC
TRBV4-1,-,TRBJ2-6,few,CASSQVQEGAGANVLTF,TGCGCCAGCAGCCAAGTTCAGGAGGGCGCCGGGGCCAACGTCCTGACTTTC
TRBV19,-,TRBJ1-3,many,CASSIGLSSGNTIYF,TGTGCCAGTAGTATTGGCCTATCCTCTGGAAACACCATATATTTT
TRBV12-5,-,TRBJ2-1,many,CASGLGAELNEQFF,TGTGCTAGTGGTTTGGGGGCTGAATTGAATGAGCAGTTCTTC
TRBV20-1,-,TRBJ2-5,many,CSASHGGPETQYF,TGCAGTGCTAGCCACGGGGGTCCAGAGACCCAGTACTTC
TRBV28,TRBD1,TRBJ2-5,-,CASSSYGQDQETQYF,TGTGCCAGCAGTTCCTACGGACAGGACCAAGAGACCCAGTACTTC
TRBV20-1,TRBD1,TRBJ1-2,many,CSARDALTGSGYTF,TGCAGTGCTAGAGATGCCTTGACAGGGAGTGGCTACACCTTC
TRBV2,-,TRBJ2-1,few,CASSPPYGEQFF,TGTGCCAGCAGCCCCCCCTATGGGGAGCAGTTCTTC
TRBV5-1,-,TRBJ1-4,few,CASISNEKLFF,TGCGCCAGCATAAGTAATGAAAAACTGTTTTTT
TRBV28,TRBD1,TRBJ1-1,many,CASITGTVNTEAFF,TGTGCCAGCATCACCGGGACAGTGAACACTGAAGCTTTCTTT
TRBV2,-,TRBJ1-5,many,CASSGGNQPQHF,TGTGCCAGCAGTGGCGGAAATCAGCCCCAGCATTTT
TRBV20-1,-,TRBJ2-5,many,CSATWRDWETQYF,TGCAGTGCTACTTGGAGGGACTGGGAGACCCAGTACTTC
TRBV7-2,-,TRBJ2-3,few,CASSSNIDTQYF,TGTGCCAGCAGCTCGAATATAGATACGCAGTATTTT
TRBV7-6,TRBD2,TRBJ2-1,-,CASSLALGTKGFDEQFF,TGTGCCAGCAGCTTAGCGCTCGGGACTAAGGGTTTCGATGAGCAGTTCTTC
TRBV7-8,-,TRBJ1-5,-,CTSSSRPGVNQPQHF,TGTACCAGCAGCTCTCGGCCAGGGGTAAATCAGCCCCAGCATTTT
TRBV11-2,-,TRBJ2-7,many,CASSLVEGPYEQYF,TGTGCCAGCAGCTTAGTAGAGGGGCCCTACGAGCAGTACTTC
TRBV2,TRBD1,TRBJ2-7,many,CASRDRDRGAGEQYF,TGTGCCAGCAGAGACCGGGACAGGGGTGCGGGAGAGCAGTACTTC
TRBV3-1,TRBD1,TRBJ2-7,many,CASSQVQGGEQYF,TGTGCCAGCAGCCAAGTACAGGGGGGCGAGCAGTACTTC